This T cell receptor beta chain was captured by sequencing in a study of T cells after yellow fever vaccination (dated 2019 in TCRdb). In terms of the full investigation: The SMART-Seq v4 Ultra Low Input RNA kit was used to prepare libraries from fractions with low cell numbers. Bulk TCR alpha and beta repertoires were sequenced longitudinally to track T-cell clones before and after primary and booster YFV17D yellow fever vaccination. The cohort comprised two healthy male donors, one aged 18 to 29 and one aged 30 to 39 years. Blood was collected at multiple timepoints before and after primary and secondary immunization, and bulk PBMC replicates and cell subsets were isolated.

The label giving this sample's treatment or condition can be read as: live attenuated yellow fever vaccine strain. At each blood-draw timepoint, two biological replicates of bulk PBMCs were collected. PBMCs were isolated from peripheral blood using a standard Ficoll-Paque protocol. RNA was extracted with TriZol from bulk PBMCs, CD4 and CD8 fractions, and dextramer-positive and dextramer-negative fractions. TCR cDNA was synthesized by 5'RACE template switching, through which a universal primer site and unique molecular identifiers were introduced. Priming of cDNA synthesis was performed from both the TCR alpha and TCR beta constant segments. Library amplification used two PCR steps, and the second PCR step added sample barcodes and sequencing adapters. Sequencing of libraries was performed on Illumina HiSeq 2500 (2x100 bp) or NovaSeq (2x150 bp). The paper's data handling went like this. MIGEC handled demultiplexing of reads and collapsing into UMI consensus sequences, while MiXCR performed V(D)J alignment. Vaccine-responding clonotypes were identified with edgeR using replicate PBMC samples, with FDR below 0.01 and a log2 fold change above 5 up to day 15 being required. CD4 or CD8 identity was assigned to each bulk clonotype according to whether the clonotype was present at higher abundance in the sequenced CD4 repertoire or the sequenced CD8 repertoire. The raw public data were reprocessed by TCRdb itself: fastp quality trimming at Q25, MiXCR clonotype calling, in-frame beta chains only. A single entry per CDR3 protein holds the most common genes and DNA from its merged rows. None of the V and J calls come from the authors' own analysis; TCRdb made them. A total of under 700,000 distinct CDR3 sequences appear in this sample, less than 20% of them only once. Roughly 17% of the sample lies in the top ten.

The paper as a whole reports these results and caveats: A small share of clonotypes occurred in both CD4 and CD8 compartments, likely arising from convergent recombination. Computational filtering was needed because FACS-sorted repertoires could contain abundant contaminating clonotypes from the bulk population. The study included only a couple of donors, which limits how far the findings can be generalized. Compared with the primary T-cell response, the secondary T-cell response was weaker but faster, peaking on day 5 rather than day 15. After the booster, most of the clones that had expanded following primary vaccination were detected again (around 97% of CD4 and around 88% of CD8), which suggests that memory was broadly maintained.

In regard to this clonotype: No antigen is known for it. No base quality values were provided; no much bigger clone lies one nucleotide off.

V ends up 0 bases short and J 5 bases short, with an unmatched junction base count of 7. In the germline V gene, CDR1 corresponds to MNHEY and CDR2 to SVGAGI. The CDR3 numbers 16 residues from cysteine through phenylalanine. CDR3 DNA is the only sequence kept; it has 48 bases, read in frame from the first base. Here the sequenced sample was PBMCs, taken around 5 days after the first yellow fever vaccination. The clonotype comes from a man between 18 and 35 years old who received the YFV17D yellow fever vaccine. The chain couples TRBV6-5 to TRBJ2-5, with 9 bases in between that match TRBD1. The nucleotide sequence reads TGTGCCAGCAGTTACTCCGCCGGGACAGGGACTGAGACCCAGTACTTC. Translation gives CASSYSAGTGTETQYF.